This TCR beta chain was documented in a study of T cell clonality in common variable immunodeficiency. This clone showed up many times. The CDR3 end lies 3 residues beyond the end of the read and is filled in from the germline J gene. The CDR3 is 14 amino acids. Germline values: CDR1 SGHDT, CDR2 YYEEEE. With 0 bases removed from V and 1 base from J, the gap between germline ends came to 7 bases. Libraries were prepared by immunoSEQ multiplex PCR; TCRdb keeps only in-frame clonotypes and omits some of them. This repertoire lists around 34,000 clones without singletons; about 1% sits in the top ten. The chain employs TRBV5-6 and TRBJ1-1; D gene unclear. The source of this sequence is a person aged 18-70 years in good health. The sequencing input was peripheral blood mononuclear cells. The CDR3: CASSLVIENTEAFF. The sequenced part of the CDR3 DNA is TGTGCCAGCAGCTTGGTGATAGAGAACACTGAA.